The next 18 T cell receptor beta chains were all read from a single sample in a study of T cell responses to AZD1222 COVID-19 vaccine (dated by TCRdb to the early 2020s). To prepare the library, the immunoSEQ multiplex PCR assay was applied. Here the immuneACCESS table is served through TCRdb, limited to in-frame sequences with V and J called. Missing clones are a known gap in these copies; in checked studies unresolved V genes cover under half, and the rest lacks a known reason. The sample table holds 250,000 to 300,000 clones, of which 90% to 95% were seen once. The ten largest clonotypes hold roughly 0.51% of the sample. In light of the paper, this sample's time point label describes: about 28 days (+/-7) after the second vaccine dose. This material consisted of peripheral blood, taken 28 days after the second AZD1222 dose. The receptors come from an adult who received the AZD1222 COVID-19 vaccine.

In this sample, this clone turned up once. The V call is TRBV5-8, the J call TRBJ2-1; the D gene is possibly TRBD1 (5 bases). Trimming took off 4 bases at V and 5 bases at J, with 10 bases between the two ends. The CDR3 is 13 residues long. Looked up from germline, CDR1 is SGHTS and CDR2 is YDEGEE. In nucleotides, the CDR3 is TGTGCCAGCAGCAAAGACAGACACAATGAGCAGTTCTTC. This sequence encodes CASSKDRHNEQFF.

The chain employs TRBV5-4 and TRBJ1-4; D may be TRBD1 (6 bases). There are 17 residues in the CDR3. Germline assignment: CDR1 SGHNT and CDR2 YYREEE (reference sequence). Trimming shortened V by 2 bases and J by 0 bases, and 14 bases separated the two germline ends. CDR3 residues: CASSFFSGTSTNEKLFF. The CDR3 DNA sequence: TGTGCCAGCAGCTTTTTTTCCGGGACATCAACTAATGAAAAACTGTTTTTT.

The chain couples TRBV6-5 to TRBJ1-1; D gene unclear. The germline CDR1 and CDR2 sequences are MNHEY and SVGAGI. Trimming took 5 bases from V and 1 from J, leaving 5 bases between them. The CDR3 has 12 residues. The DNA of the CDR3 is TGTGCCAGCAGTCACCAGAACACTGAAGCTTTCTTT. Amino acids: CASSHQNTEAFF.

The V gene is TRBV29-1, the J gene TRBJ1-5; D possibly corresponds to TRBD1 (5 bases). Germline V gene lookup returns CDR1 SQVTM and CDR2 ANQGSEA. V lost 6 bases and J 5 bases, leaving 17 bases between the germline ends. This CDR3 has 14 residues. The CDR3: CSVSPGTTDQPQHF. The CDR3, as DNA: TGCAGCGTCTCGCCGGGGACCACCGATCAGCCCCAGCATTTT.

The chain uses TRBV11-2 and TRBJ2-7; TRBD2 is a possible D gene (6 bases). This CDR3 is built from 15 residues. V lost 0 bases and J lost 4, with 13 bases in between. Germline V CDR1 and CDR2: SGHAT, FQNNGV. The CDR3 DNA reads as TGTGCCAGCAGCTTAGAGGGTTTTGGAGGGTACGAGCAGTACTTC. Translated, it gives CASSLEGFGGYEQYF.

This chain joins TRBV2 and TRBJ1-2, with 7 bases identical to TRBD1. Germline V gene data show CDR1 as SNHLY and CDR2 as FYNNEI. The length of the CDR3 is 16 residues. The junction had 13 bases not matched to a gene; V was cut back by 4 bases and J by 5 bases. CDR3 in DNA: TGTGCCAGCAGTGTAATAGGGGACAGTCCTGGGTATGGCTACACCTTC. This encodes CASSVIGDSPGYGYTF.

In nucleotides, the CDR3 is TGTGCCAGCCGCCGCCAGGGGGGCGCGGGGAATCAGCCCCAGCATTTT. Protein: CASRRQGGAGNQPQHF. The rearrangement links TRBV28 to TRBJ1-5; TRBD1 aligns across 7 bases. The germline CDR1 and CDR2 sequences are MDHEN and SYDVKM. CDR3 length: 16 amino acids. Trimming at V came to 8 bases and at J to 4 bases, leaving 14 bases not matched to a gene.

The chain links TRBV6-5 to TRBJ2-3; D is undetermined. V was shortened by 6 bases and J by 4 bases, with 8 bases between the two germline ends. This CDR3 has 12 amino acids. CDR1 MNHEY and CDR2 SVGAGI come from the germline V gene. The chain's CDR3 is CASRGFADTQYF. The CDR3 nucleotides are TGTGCCAGCAGGGGATTCGCAGATACGCAGTATTTT.

The rearrangement links TRBV5-8 to TRBJ2-7, with 11 bases identical to TRBD2. J gave up 6 bases and V 1 base, and 9 bases lay outside the gene matches. Germline V CDR1 and CDR2: SGHTS, YDEGEE. This CDR3 has 16 amino acids. In DNA form, the CDR3 reads TGTGCCAGCAGCTTGTGGGTGGTTCTAGCGGGAGGCGAGCAGTACTTC. Translation: CASSLWVVLAGGEQYF.

This clone was counted once. The V call is TRBV7-9, the J call TRBJ2-5; D tentatively fits TRBD1 or TRBD2 (5 bases each). From germline, CDR1 is SEHNR and CDR2 FQNEAQ (reference sequence). V shed 6 bases and J shed 7 bases, with 21 bases lying between them. The CDR3 has 15 residues. The DNA of the CDR3 is TGTGCCAGCAGTCCCCGGGACCACGATGGGGGGACCCAGTACTTC. Translating gives CASSPRDHDGGTQYF.

The V call is TRBV7-9, the J call TRBJ2-7; 9 nucleotides line up with TRBD2. The germline CDR1 and CDR2 sequences are SEHNR and FQNEAQ (reference sequence). The length of the CDR3 is 15 residues. J gave up 3 bases and V 1 base, and 4 bases lay outside the gene matches. Written as DNA, the CDR3 is TGTGCCAGCAGCTTAGGCGCTAGCGGGGACTACGAGCAGTACTTC. This sequence encodes CASSLGASGDYEQYF.

This clone showed up just once. The chain couples TRBV6-5 to TRBJ2-2; a weak D match, TRBD2 (6 bases). This CDR3 comprises 13 residues. With 5 bases removed from V and 6 bases from J, the gap between germline ends came to 10 bases. Germline V CDR1 and CDR2: MNHEY, SVGAGI. In DNA form, the CDR3 reads TGTGCCAGCAGTCGGTGGGGGGCCGGGGAGCTGTTTTTT. It encodes CASSRWGAGELFF.

The V gene is TRBV5-4, the J gene TRBJ1-2; D remains ambiguous. The germline gives CDR1 SGHNT, CDR2 YYREEE (reference sequence). CDR3 size: 15 residues. Trimming pared 4 bases from V and 0 bases from J, leaving 13 bases between. The CDR3 region has the DNA TGTGCCAGCAGCCAAACCCAGGCTGCTAACTATGGCTACACCTTC. Its translation is CASSQTQAANYGYTF.

Regarding this clone: In the same sample, other DNA sequences code for this CDR3. V and J are TRBV24-1 and TRBJ1-5; D is undetermined. With 0 bases removed from V and 6 bases from J, the gap between germline ends came to 2 bases. CDR1 and CDR2 from the germline V gene are KGHDR and SFDVKD. The CDR3 sequence is 12 residues long. CDR3 coding DNA: TGTGCCACCAGTGATTTGGGTCAGCCCCAGCATTTT. This translates into CATSDLGQPQHF.

The rearrangement links TRBV5-1 to TRBJ1-5; the D gene is possibly TRBD1 (6 bases). The CDR3 length is 14 residues. V was cut by 2 bases and J by 5 bases, with 11 bases left in between. CDR1 is SGHRS and CDR2 is YFSETQ in the germline V gene. The CDR3 spells CASSLQGGDQPQHF. For the CDR3, the DNA is TGCGCCAGCAGCTTACAGGGAGGGGATCAGCCCCAGCATTTT.

The genes are TRBV12-5 and TRBJ2-7, with a tentative D call TRBD1 (6 bases). The V and J ends lost 0 bases and 3 bases respectively, with 12 bases between them. Germline CDR1 reads LGHNT; CDR2 reads FRNRAP. The CDR3 runs to 15 residues. CDR3 region: CASGLVLGRGYEQYF. The CDR3 region has the DNA TGTGCTAGTGGTTTGGTCTTAGGCAGGGGCTACGAGCAGTACTTC.

The chain carries TRBV5-4 and TRBJ2-3; the match to TRBD2 covers 8 bases. The CDR3 loop spans 14 amino acids. The junction had 15 bases not matched to a gene; V was cut back by 7 bases and J by 11 bases. Germline V gene lookup returns CDR1 SGHNT and CDR2 YYREEE (reference sequence). CDR3 nucleotide sequence: TGTGCCAGCGAGAAGGCGGGAGGAGGGCCGGGGCAGTATTTT. Its protein product is CASEKAGGGPGQYF.

The chain couples TRBV28 to TRBJ2-2; D unclear. This CDR3 is 13 amino acids long. Trimming took off 7 bases at V and 5 bases at J, with 11 bases between the two ends. In germline, CDR1 is MDHEN, CDR2 SYDVKM. CDR3 region: CASKSSRTGELFF. In DNA form, the CDR3 reads TGTGCCAGCAAGAGTTCCCGGACCGGGGAGCTGTTTTTT.